These 26 T cell receptor beta chains came from one sample sequenced in a study of T-cell reconstitution after alpha-beta-depleted transplantation in children. Preparation of the TCRbeta library was carried out with unique molecular identifiers. In TCRdb, the PCR reads were re-called with MiXCR into one record per CDR3 protein. The sample yields 780,000 or so distinct CDR3 sequences, under 20% seen once. The starting material was PBMCs, mostly from graft donor cells, obtained 360 days after TCRalphabeta/CD19-depleted stem cell transplant. The source of these receptors is a male patient between 10 and 17 years old who had a stem cell transplant for acute lymphoblastic leukemia, so the T cells may come from the graft donor.

This clonotype was detected a few times. The chain uses TRBV7-2 and TRBJ2-7, with TRBD1 matching over 10 bases. CDR3 length equals 16 residues. Germline CDR1 reads SGHTA; CDR2 reads FQGNSA. V gave up 6 bases and J gave up 4 bases; unmatched junction bases: 12. This CDR3 reads CASRRGQGDSSYEQYF. DNA of the CDR3: TGTGCCAGCAGACGTGGACAGGGGGATAGCTCATACGAGCAGTACTTC.

This chain joins TRBV18 and TRBJ2-1, with unresolved D. The CDR3 consists of 14 residues. V was trimmed by 1 base and J by 5 bases, leaving 9 bases between them. Germline V lookup: CDR1 KGHSH, CDR2 LQKENI. The CDR3 bases are TGTGCCAGCTCACCACGGGAAACTAACAATGAGCAGTTCTTC. The encoded protein is CASSPRETNNEQFF. The variable domain in full, with the rest retrieved from reference TRBV18 and TRBJ2-1, is NAGVMQNPRHLVRRRGQEARLRCSPMKGHSHVYWYRQLPEEGLKFMVYLQKENIIDESGMPKERFSAEFPKEGPSILRIQQVVRGDSAAYFCASSPRETNNEQFFGPGTRLTVL.

The rearrangement joins TRBV7-9 to TRBJ2-7; D may be TRBD2 (6 bases). The CDR3 length is 16 residues. The germline V and J ends were trimmed by 1 base and 3 bases, with 16 bases remaining between them. The germline V gene encodes CDR1 SEHNR and CDR2 FQNEAQ (reference sequence). CDR3 DNA: TGTGCCAGCAGCTTAGTTTCTGCGGGGCACCACTACGAGCAGTACTTC. It yields the protein CASSLVSAGHHYEQYF.

A word on this clonotype: This likely comes from a read error, as the CDR3 has no conserved phenylalanine or tryptophan at its end. The chain links TRBV5-1 to TRBJ2-7, with 11 bases that match TRBD2. V dropped 0 bases and J dropped 4; count of bases not matched to a gene: 9. The CDR3 is 17 residues long. CDR1 and CDR2 (germline): SGHRS, YFSETQ. CDR3 residues: CASSLVPIAGGPYEQYC. CDR3 in DNA: TGCGCCAGCAGCTTGGTCCCTATAGCGGGAGGGCCGTACGAGCAGTACTGC.

This clonotype occurred a few times. The V gene is TRBV5-1, the J gene TRBJ2-6; D could derive from TRBD1 or TRBD2 (5 bases each). V was clipped by 5 bases and J by 6 bases, with 15 bases between them. CDR1 and CDR2 from the germline V gene are SGHRS and YFSETQ. This CDR3 spans 15 amino acids. The CDR3 spells CASRQEGWAANVLTF. CDR3 bases: TGCGCCAGCAGGCAAGAGGGGTGGGCGGCCAACGTCCTGACTTTC.

This clonotype showed up many times. V usage is TRBV9 and J usage is TRBJ2-1; a weak D match, TRBD2 (6 bases). The germline V gene encodes CDR1 SGDLS and CDR2 YYNGEE. The CDR3 covers 17 residues. The V and J ends lost 5 bases and 0 bases respectively, with 18 bases between them. The CDR3, as DNA: TGTGCCAGCAGTCAAAGCGGGCCAACTTCCTCCTACAATGAGCAGTTCTTC. It yields the protein CASSQSGPTSSYNEQFF.

A few counts support this clonotype. J is TRBJ2-2 and V is TRBV21-1; the table calls TRBD2, which could not be checked here. TRBV21-1 corresponds to a pseudogene. This CDR3 spans 17 amino acids. CDR3 sequence reads: CASTIEGPGTTTGELFF. CDR3 nucleotides: TGTGCCAGCACCATCGAGGGTCCCGGGACTACCACCGGGGAGCTGTTTTTT.

This chain connects TRBV5-6 to TRBJ2-7, with D maybe TRBD1 (6 bases). The germline V and J ends were trimmed by 5 bases and 0 bases, with 12 bases remaining between them. The germline V gene encodes CDR1 SGHDT and CDR2 YYEEEE. This CDR3 comprises 14 residues. CDR3 region: CASRIRDNSYEQYF. In nucleotides, the CDR3 is TGTGCCAGCAGAATCCGGGACAACTCCTACGAGCAGTACTTC. Together with reference TRBV5-6 and TRBJ2-7, the CDR3 gives the full variable domain: DAGVTQSPTHLIKTRGQQVTLRCSPKSGHDTVSWYQQALGQGPQFIFQYYEEEERQRGNFPDRFSGHQFPNYSSELNVNALLLGDSALYLCASRIRDNSYEQYFGPGTRLTVT.

V is TRBV5-1 and J is TRBJ2-7; D perhaps matches TRBD1 (6 bases). V lost 0 bases to trimming and J lost 2 bases, with 9 bases between them. Germline loops: CDR1 SGHRS, CDR2 YFSETQ. This CDR3 has 14 amino acids. The CDR3 reads CASSLDWGPYEQYF. The CDR3 DNA sequence: TGCGCCAGCAGCTTGGATTGGGGGCCCTACGAGCAGTACTTC. Full variable domain (remainder filled in from reference TRBV5-1 and TRBJ2-7): KAGVTQTPRYLIKTRGQQVTLSCSPISGHRSVSWYQQTPGQGLQFLFEYFSETQRNKGNFPGRFSGRQFSNSRSEMNVSTLELGDSALYLCASSLDWGPYEQYFGPGTRLTVT.

The rearrangement joins TRBV12-3 or TRBV12-4 to TRBJ2-1, with TRBD2 matching 13 bases. V lost 5 bases and J lost 3; bases outside the gene matches: 4. The CDR3 extends over 16 amino acids. The CDR3 sequence: CASSPWTSGSYNEQFF. The CDR3 nucleotides are TGTGCCAGCAGTCCATGGACTAGCGGGAGCTACAATGAGCAGTTCTTC.

The chain has TRBV10-3 and TRBJ2-5; no firm D call. Trimming left V 0 bases short and J 7 bases short, with 6 bases between. The CDR3 loop spans 12 amino acids. Per germline, CDR1 ENHRY and CDR2 SYGVKD. The CDR3, as DNA: TGTGCCATCAGTGAGTCCACTGGGACCCAGTACTTC. It yields the protein CAISESTGTQYF.

This clonotype has more than one count but fewer than ten. DNA for the CDR3: TGTGCCAGCAGTGATGGGCAATGGGACCCGTATGGCTACACCTTC. Translation gives CASSDGQWDPYGYTF. The chain links TRBV2 to TRBJ1-2; a possible D gene is TRBD1 (5 bases). Looked up from germline, CDR1 is SNHLY and CDR2 is FYNNEI. The length of the CDR3 is 15 residues. The V end was cut by 3 bases, the J end by 5 bases, with 16 bases between.

This clonotype has just a few counts. V gene TRBV29-1 combines with J gene TRBJ2-7, with 7 bases aligning to TRBD1. Germline values: CDR1 SQVTM, CDR2 ANQGSEA. J lost 6 bases, V lost 6 bases, and 11 bases had no gene match. The CDR3 covers 13 residues. The DNA for the CDR3 is TGCAGCGTAGACCCGACAGGGCTGGGCGAGCAGTACTTC. Amino acid sequence: CSVDPTGLGEQYF.

This clonotype was seen at least ten times. The chain couples TRBV29-1 to TRBJ2-1; no firm D call. Germline V CDR1 and CDR2: SQVTM, ANQGSEA. The V gene lost 3 bases and the J gene lost 0 bases, with 6 bases spanning the gap. This CDR3 has 13 amino acids. The CDR3 is CSVDGSSYNEQFF. For the CDR3, the DNA is TGCAGCGTTGACGGAAGCTCCTACAATGAGCAGTTCTTC.

This clonotype was detected only a few times. V is TRBV7-3 and J is TRBJ2-5, with TRBD1 identical over 7 bases. The CDR3 covers 14 residues. With 5 bases clipped from V and 1 base from J, the junction kept 4 bases outside the gene matches. Germline loops: CDR1 SGHTA, CDR2 FQGTGA. The CDR3 DNA follows: TGTGCCAGCAGCCCGACAGGGATCCAAGAGACCCAGTACTTC. Translating it yields CASSPTGIQETQYF.

The V gene is TRBV6-5, the J gene TRBJ1-1; tentative D call: TRBD1 (5 bases). CDR1 MNHEY and CDR2 SVGAGI come from the germline V gene. There are 14 residues in the CDR3. V gave up 2 bases and J gave up 3 bases, with 10 bases separating them. CDR3: CASSYGGVHTEAFF. CDR3 DNA: TGTGCCAGCAGTTACGGGGGGGTCCACACTGAAGCTTTCTTT.

This clonotype was seen a handful of times. The V and J genes are TRBV19 and TRBJ2-1; a weak D match, TRBD2 (6 bases). The CDR3 runs 13 residues. Trimming took 2 bases from V and 10 from J, leaving 12 bases between them. Germline V gene sequence: CDR1 LNHDA, CDR2 SQIVND (reference sequence). CDR3 sequence: CASSIWWEVEQFF. The CDR3, as DNA: TGTGCCAGTAGTATATGGTGGGAGGTAGAGCAGTTCTTC.

The chain uses TRBV9 and TRBJ1-4; TRBD1 is a possible D gene (6 bases). V was clipped by 1 base and J by 8 bases, with 15 bases between them. CDR1 SGDLS and CDR2 YYNGEE come from the germline V gene. The CDR3 consists of 15 residues. CDR3 sequence (DNA): TGTGCCAGCAGCGTAAAGGCAGGGGTGGAGGAAAAACTGTTTTTT. It is translated as CASSVKAGVEEKLFF.

In its sample, this clonotype was seen many times. The chain links TRBV5-6 to TRBJ2-7; D is perhaps TRBD1 (6 bases). V was clipped by 2 bases and J by 5 bases, with 14 bases between them. Germline V lookup: CDR1 SGHDT, CDR2 YYEEEE. The CDR3 runs to 14 residues. As DNA, the CDR3 is TGTGCCAGCAGCTTAACAGGGTTTAAGAACGAGCAGTACTTC. This gives the protein CASSLTGFKNEQYF.

This CDR3 reads CASSFNQGRTGELFF. In DNA, the CDR3 is TGTGCCAGCAGTTTCAACCAGGGGCGAACCGGGGAGCTGTTTTTT. The chain links TRBV6-5 to TRBJ2-2; D perhaps matches TRBD1 (6 bases). The germline V gene has CDR1 MNHEY and CDR2 SVGAGI. Trimming shortened V by 4 bases and J by 5 bases, and 14 bases separated the two germline ends. The CDR3 spans 15 residues.

This clonotype was seen many times. This chain connects TRBV12-3 or TRBV12-4 to TRBJ1-1; the D is unclear. This CDR3 spans 9 amino acids. The ends were cut back, 7 bases at V and 6 bases at J, with 3 bases in the middle. The CDR3 here is CASKPEAFF. The CDR3 DNA follows: TGTGCCAGCAAGCCTGAAGCTTTCTTT.

This rearrangement joins TRBV5-1 to TRBJ1-2; TRBD1 aligns across 8 bases. The CDR3 consists of 14 residues. V shed 3 bases and J 3 bases; nucleotides not matched to a gene: 4. CDR1 and CDR2 (germline): SGHRS, YFSETQ. In nucleotides, the CDR3 is TGCGCCAGCAGCTGGACAGGGTCCGACTATGGCTACACCTTC. It is translated as CASSWTGSDYGYTF.

Only one count was recorded for this clonotype. The rearrangement links TRBV2 to TRBJ2-1; D possibly corresponds to TRBD2 (6 bases). Germline V lookup: CDR1 SNHLY, CDR2 FYNNEI. The CDR3 contains 13 residues. Between the trimmed V and J ends, which lost 4 bases and 5 bases, there was a span of 9 bases. The CDR3 spells CASSGGVDNEQFF. CDR3 DNA: TGTGCCAGCAGTGGGGGGGTCGACAATGAGCAGTTCTTC.

The chain is built from TRBV2 and TRBJ2-7, with 7 bases fitting TRBD1. The CDR3 consists of 13 residues. Germline V gene sequence: CDR1 SNHLY, CDR2 FYNNEI. V was pared by 2 bases and J by 6 bases, with 4 bases of the junction left unmatched. The CDR3 DNA follows: TGTGCCAGCAGTGAATTGACAGGGAGCGAGCAGTACTTC. Translated, it gives CASSELTGSEQYF. Supplemented by reference TRBV2 and TRBJ2-7, the full variable domain reads EPEVTQTPSHQVTQMGQEVILRCVPISNHLYFYWYRQILGQKVEFLVSFYNNEISEKSEIFDDQFSVERPDGSNFTLKIRSTKLEDSAMYFCASSELTGSEQYFGPGTRLTVT.

This clonotype was observed a few times. This sequence joins TRBV7-9 and TRBJ2-2; TRBD2 is a possible D gene (5 bases). The CDR3 has 13 amino acids. The V and J ends lost 2 bases and 6 bases respectively, with 7 bases between them. Looked up from germline, CDR1 is SEHNR and CDR2 is FQNEAQ (reference sequence). The CDR3 nucleotides read TGTGCCAGCAGCTTATCGGAGGCCGGGGAGCTGTTTTTT. It encodes CASSLSEAGELFF.

V and J are TRBV11-1 and TRBJ2-2; the D gene is possibly TRBD2 (5 bases). V lost 1 base and J 0 bases, leaving 18 bases between the germline ends. The CDR3 spans 19 residues. Germline assignment: CDR1 SGHAT and CDR2 FQDESV (reference sequence). The CDR3 DNA is TGTGCCAGCAGCTTAGGGTCCGGTGGGAGTCCCTCGAACACCGGGGAGCTGTTTTTT. Amino acids: CASSLGSGGSPSNTGELFF. The full variable domain, completed using reference TRBV11-1 and TRBJ2-2, is EAEVAQSPRYKITEKSQAVAFWCDPISGHATLYWYRQILGQGPELLVQFQDESVVDDSQLPKDRFSAERLKGVDSTLKIQPAELGDSAMYLCASSLGSGGSPSNTGELFFGEGSRLTVL.